Listed below are T cell receptor beta chains from one sample, sequenced in a study of Ad26.COV2.S vaccination and SARS-CoV-2 variants. Some clones are missing from TCRdb's copy, which holds only in-frame ones; the method was immunoSEQ multiplex PCR. The sample carries some 340,000 clones, 70% to 90% recorded once. Sequencing was performed on peripheral blood, taken in a trial of Ad26.COV2.S vaccine versus placebo. These receptors originate from a person between 18 and 65 years old who received the Ad26.COV2.S COVID-19 vaccine or a placebo. The CDR3 runs from the conserved cysteine through the conserved F or W. Fields, in order: CDR3 length, D gene, clone size, V gene, J gene, CDR3 DNA, CDR3 protein. D genes are given only for firm matches. For some rows the clone size is stated as once, few or many, or as a class when expanded; others skip it.

CDR3 length: 15; D gene: TRBD2; clone size: NA; V gene: TRBV9; J gene: TRBJ2-5; CDR3 DNA: TGTGCCAGCAGCGTGGGACTAGCGGGGACAGAGACCCAGTACTTC; CDR3 protein: CASSVGLAGTETQYF
CDR3 length: 14; D gene: NA; clone size: NA; V gene: TRBV11-2; J gene: TRBJ2-5; CDR3 DNA: TGTGCCAGCACGTCCCAGCGGTCCTCAGAGACCCAGTACTTC; CDR3 protein: CASTSQRSSETQYF
CDR3 length: 14; D gene: NA; clone size: NA; V gene: TRBV6-5; J gene: TRBJ1-3; CDR3 DNA: TGTGCCAGCACCCAAGGGGGGGCTGGAAACACCATATATTTT; CDR3 protein: CASTQGGAGNTIYF
CDR3 length: 12; D gene: NA; clone size: NA; V gene: TRBV6-5; J gene: TRBJ2-5; CDR3 DNA: TGTGCCAGCAGTTCCCGTTGGGAGACCCAGTACTTC; CDR3 protein: CASSSRWETQYF
CDR3 length: 14; D gene: NA; clone size: NA; V gene: TRBV4-1; J gene: TRBJ2-3; CDR3 DNA: TGCGCCAGCAGCCACCAGATAAGCACAGATACGCAGTATTTT; CDR3 protein: CASSHQISTDTQYF
CDR3 length: 12; D gene: NA; clone size: NA; V gene: TRBV2; J gene: TRBJ2-3; CDR3 DNA: TGTGCCAGCGCTCTCGCCGCGGATACGCAGTATTTT; CDR3 protein: CASALAADTQYF
CDR3 length: 13; D gene: NA; clone size: NA; V gene: TRBV6-2/TRBV6-3; J gene: TRBJ1-5; CDR3 DNA: TGTGCCAGCAGTTACTTGGAGAATCAGCCCCAGCATTTT; CDR3 protein: CASSYLENQPQHF
CDR3 length: 16; D gene: TRBD2; clone size: NA; V gene: TRBV3-1/TRBV3-2; J gene: TRBJ2-1; CDR3 DNA: TGTGCCAGCAGCCTGGGACTAGCGGGGGGGACGAATGAGCAGTTCTTC; CDR3 protein: CASSLGLAGGTNEQFF
CDR3 length: 15; D gene: NA; clone size: NA; V gene: TRBV13; J gene: TRBJ2-1; CDR3 DNA: TGTGCCAGCAGCCTCCGGACTCCCTCCTACAATGAGCAGTTCTTC; CDR3 protein: CASSLRTPSYNEQFF
CDR3 length: 13; D gene: NA; clone size: NA; V gene: TRBV3-1/TRBV3-2; J gene: TRBJ1-2; CDR3 DNA: TGTGCCAGCAGCTCCACCACCATCTATGGCTACACCTTC; CDR3 protein: CASSSTTIYGYTF
CDR3 length: 13; D gene: NA; clone size: NA; V gene: TRBV30; J gene: TRBJ1-1; CDR3 DNA: TGTGCCTGGAGTGAGGTACAGGGTATTGTAGCTTTCTTT; CDR3 protein: CAWSEVQGIVAFF
CDR3 length: 17; D gene: NA; clone size: once; V gene: TRBV19; J gene: TRBJ1-2; CDR3 DNA: TGTGCCAGTAGTCGGTTCCTCAAGATCGGGTGGATCTATGGCTACACCTTC; CDR3 protein: CASSRFLKIGWIYGYTF
CDR3 length: 14; D gene: NA; clone size: NA; V gene: TRBV25-1; J gene: TRBJ1-1; CDR3 DNA: TGTGCCAGCAGTGCACTGGGGGCGAATACTGAAGCTTTCTTT; CDR3 protein: CASSALGANTEAFF
CDR3 length: 15; D gene: TRBD1; clone size: NA; V gene: TRBV2; J gene: TRBJ2-7; CDR3 DNA: TGTGCCACCACCCCCTACAGGGGTTCTTCGGGAGAGCAGTACTTC; CDR3 protein: CATTPYRGSSGEQYF
CDR3 length: 18; D gene: TRBD2; clone size: NA; V gene: TRBV4-1; J gene: TRBJ2-5; CDR3 DNA: TGCGCCAGCAGCCAAAACCAACTAGCGGGGGGTTTTGGCGAGACCCAGTACTTC; CDR3 protein: CASSQNQLAGGFGETQYF
CDR3 length: 22; D gene: TRBD2; clone size: NA; V gene: TRBV4-3; J gene: TRBJ2-5; CDR3 DNA: TGCGCCAGCAGCCAAGTATTTCCGGGACTAGCGGATAAGGGAGTCAATCAAGAGACCCAGTACTTC; CDR3 protein: CASSQVFPGLADKGVNQETQYF
CDR3 length: 13; D gene: NA; clone size: NA; V gene: TRBV12-3/TRBV12-4; J gene: TRBJ1-2; CDR3 DNA: TGTGCCAGCAGTTTCGGGGCAGGGGAAGGCTACACCTTC; CDR3 protein: CASSFGAGEGYTF
CDR3 length: 14; D gene: NA; clone size: once; V gene: TRBV20-1; J gene: TRBJ1-5; CDR3 DNA: TGCAGTGCTAGTCGGGGTGGGATCTTGGAGCCCCAGCATTTT; CDR3 protein: CSASRGGILEPQHF
CDR3 length: 13; D gene: NA; clone size: NA; V gene: TRBV9; J gene: TRBJ2-1; CDR3 DNA: TGTGCCAGCAGCCCCTCATCTTACAATGAGCAGTTCTTC; CDR3 protein: CASSPSSYNEQFF
CDR3 length: 15; D gene: NA; clone size: NA; V gene: TRBV15; J gene: TRBJ2-3; CDR3 DNA: TGTGCCACCAGCAGGAACGGAGCCATCACAGATACGCAGTATTTT; CDR3 protein: CATSRNGAITDTQYF
CDR3 length: 15; D gene: TRBD2; clone size: NA; V gene: TRBV12-5; J gene: TRBJ2-5; CDR3 DNA: TGTGCTAGTGGTTTGTTAGGGACTAGCGGAGAGACCCAGTACTTC; CDR3 protein: CASGLLGTSGETQYF
CDR3 length: 12; D gene: TRBD1; clone size: once; V gene: TRBV30; J gene: TRBJ1-2; CDR3 DNA: TGTGCCGGGAAACAGGGGAACTATGGCTACACCTTC; CDR3 protein: CAGKQGNYGYTF
CDR3 length: 11; D gene: NA; clone size: NA; V gene: TRBV2; J gene: TRBJ2-1; CDR3 DNA: TGTGCCAGCAAGCCCGACGGGCAGCAGTTCTTC; CDR3 protein: CASKPDGQQFF
CDR3 length: 15; D gene: TRBD1; clone size: NA; V gene: TRBV7-8; J gene: TRBJ1-2; CDR3 DNA: TGTGCCAGCAGCCGGCGGACAGGGGCGGGGTATGGCTACACCTTC; CDR3 protein: CASSRRTGAGYGYTF
CDR3 length: 14; D gene: TRBD1; clone size: NA; V gene: TRBV30; J gene: TRBJ1-5; CDR3 DNA: TGTGCCTGGAGTATTGGGATAGGGGGCAAGGCCCAGCATTTT; CDR3 protein: CAWSIGIGGKAQHF
CDR3 length: 16; D gene: NA; clone size: NA; V gene: TRBV11-3; J gene: TRBJ2-5; CDR3 DNA: TGTGCCAGCAGCTTAAGGAGACGGGGAGAGGGAGAGACCCAGTACTTC; CDR3 protein: CASSLRRRGEGETQYF
CDR3 length: 14; D gene: TRBD1; clone size: NA; V gene: TRBV5-1; J gene: TRBJ1-4; CDR3 DNA: TGCGCCAGCAGCTTAGAGGGGGCAACTGAAAAACTGTTTTTT; CDR3 protein: CASSLEGATEKLFF
CDR3 length: 15; D gene: NA; clone size: NA; V gene: TRBV6-4; J gene: TRBJ1-2; CDR3 DNA: TGTGCCAGCAGTGGGCAGGGAGGAGGTAAGGGTGGCTACACCTTC; CDR3 protein: CASSGQGGGKGGYTF
CDR3 length: 14; D gene: NA; clone size: NA; V gene: TRBV6-1; J gene: TRBJ1-2; CDR3 DNA: TGTGCCAGCAGTGAAGGGACGTCCCGTAGGGGCTACACCTTC; CDR3 protein: CASSEGTSRRGYTF
CDR3 length: 15; D gene: NA; clone size: NA; V gene: TRBV7-2; J gene: TRBJ1-5; CDR3 DNA: TGTGCCAGCAGCTTGGCTCAGGGATTCAATCAGCCCCAGCATTTT; CDR3 protein: CASSLAQGFNQPQHF
CDR3 length: 13; D gene: NA; clone size: NA; V gene: TRBV7-2; J gene: TRBJ2-2; CDR3 DNA: TGTGCCAGCAGCCGGGGCGGCCCCGGGGAGCTGTTTTTT; CDR3 protein: CASSRGGPGELFF
CDR3 length: 15; D gene: NA; clone size: NA; V gene: TRBV19; J gene: TRBJ2-1; CDR3 DNA: TGTGCCAGTAGTTTCTCCGGGACTTCGATCAATGAGCAGTTCTTC; CDR3 protein: CASSFSGTSINEQFF
CDR3 length: 13; D gene: NA; clone size: NA; V gene: TRBV30; J gene: TRBJ1-1; CDR3 DNA: TGTGCCTGGACCCGGGCCCCTTTGGCTGAAGCTTTCTTT; CDR3 protein: CAWTRAPLAEAFF
CDR3 length: 12; D gene: TRBD1; clone size: NA; V gene: TRBV30; J gene: TRBJ1-1; CDR3 DNA: TGTGCCTGGAGTGTAGGGGGCTTTGAAGCTTTCTTT; CDR3 protein: CAWSVGGFEAFF
CDR3 length: 13; D gene: NA; clone size: NA; V gene: TRBV10-3; J gene: TRBJ2-7; CDR3 DNA: TGTGCCATCAGTCCCCGGGACCCCTGGGAGCAGTACTTC; CDR3 protein: CAISPRDPWEQYF
CDR3 length: 15; D gene: NA; clone size: NA; V gene: TRBV6-2/TRBV6-3; J gene: TRBJ1-1; CDR3 DNA: TGTGCCAGCAGTTACGCGCGGGGGCTTGGCACTGAAGCTTTCTTT; CDR3 protein: CASSYARGLGTEAFF
CDR3 length: 18; D gene: TRBD1; clone size: NA; V gene: TRBV9; J gene: TRBJ2-3; CDR3 DNA: TGTGCCAGCAGCGTAGCCCCGGTCGGGACAGGGAGGCCAGATACGCAGTATTTT; CDR3 protein: CASSVAPVGTGRPDTQYF
CDR3 length: 17; D gene: NA; clone size: once; V gene: TRBV3-1/TRBV3-2; J gene: TRBJ2-6; CDR3 DNA: TGTGCCAGCAGCCAAGAAATTAGAAGACCTGGGGCCAACGTCCTGACTTTC; CDR3 protein: CASSQEIRRPGANVLTF
CDR3 length: 15; D gene: NA; clone size: NA; V gene: TRBV12-2; J gene: TRBJ1-2; CDR3 DNA: TGTGCAAGTCGCTTAGCGGGAGGACACGGCTATGGCTACACCTTC; CDR3 protein: CASRLAGGHGYGYTF
CDR3 length: 12; D gene: NA; clone size: NA; V gene: TRBV5-4; J gene: TRBJ2-7; CDR3 DNA: TGTGCCAGCAGCTTGCGGGGGTACGAGCAGTACTTC; CDR3 protein: CASSLRGYEQYF
CDR3 length: 13; D gene: TRBD2; clone size: NA; V gene: TRBV7-6; J gene: TRBJ2-7; CDR3 DNA: TGTGCCAGCAGCCCTAGCGGGCCCTACGAGCAGTACTTC; CDR3 protein: CASSPSGPYEQYF
CDR3 length: 11; D gene: NA; clone size: NA; V gene: TRBV3-1/TRBV3-2; J gene: TRBJ1-1; CDR3 DNA: TGTGCCAGCAGCCAAGACACTGAAGCTTTCTTT; CDR3 protein: CASSQDTEAFF
CDR3 length: 14; D gene: TRBD2; clone size: NA; V gene: TRBV2; J gene: TRBJ2-1; CDR3 DNA: TGTGCCAGCATTGGACTAGCGGGGGGCAATGAGCAGTTCTTC; CDR3 protein: CASIGLAGGNEQFF